The rows below give T cell receptor beta chains drawn from one sample of a study of cytomegalovirus exposure and HLA in healthy donors. The protocol was immunoSEQ multiplex PCR, while the TCRdb copy is restricted to in-frame clones and leaves out a portion. The repertoire holds over 55,000 clones, with 60% to 70% as singletons. The sequenced sample was PBMCs. Every receptor here comes from a man aged 35-49 years in good health and CMV-seropositive. Both conserved end residues are part of each CDR3. Fields, in order: V gene, D gene, J gene, clone size, CDR3 protein, CDR3 DNA. D genes are given only for firm matches. Size values are once, few and many counts, or a class for expanded clones, and some rows have none.

TRBV2	NA	TRBJ2-6	NA	CASTSGLDRSGANVLTF	TGTGCCAGCACCAGTGGGCTCGACAGGTCTGGGGCCAACGTCCTGACTTTC
TRBV28	NA	TRBJ2-1	NA	CASTRGLQLDNEQFF	TGTGCCAGCACCCGAGGACTACAGCTTGACAATGAGCAGTTCTTC
TRBV28	TRBD1	TRBJ2-5	NA	CASSQGDLQETQYF	TGTGCCAGCAGCCAGGGGGACCTCCAAGAGACCCAGTACTTC
TRBV27	NA	TRBJ1-5	NA	CASSLSGRGGSNQPQHF	TGTGCCAGCAGTTTATCGGGCCGGGGAGGCAGCAATCAGCCCCAGCATTTT
TRBV29-1	NA	TRBJ2-1	NA	CSVDVAGLLSEQFF	TGCAGCGTTGACGTCGCAGGACTATTGAGTGAGCAGTTCTTC
TRBV6-6	TRBD2	TRBJ2-7	few	CASSLTGGPDEQYF	TGTGCCAGCAGTTTAACGGGAGGGCCGGATGAGCAGTACTTC
TRBV29-1	TRBD1	TRBJ1-1	NA	CSVDQGAEAFF	TGCAGCGTAGATCAGGGGGCTGAAGCTTTCTTT
TRBV19	TRBD2	TRBJ2-5	NA	CASSIDLVGGPETQYF	TGTGCCAGTAGTATAGATCTAGTGGGAGGGCCAGAGACCCAGTACTTC
TRBV6-5	NA	TRBJ1-2	NA	CASSQSLGGNYGYTF	TGTGCCAGCAGTCAATCTTTAGGGGGAAACTATGGCTACACCTTC
TRBV4-1	TRBD2	TRBJ2-1	NA	CASSQDIVGGRVYNEQFF	TGCGCCAGCAGCCAAGATATCGTCGGCGGGAGGGTCTACAATGAGCAGTTCTTC
TRBV28	NA	TRBJ1-2	NA	CASASAPSTLYYGYTF	TGTGCCAGCGCTTCGGCACCTTCTACACTATACTATGGCTACACCTTC
TRBV2	TRBD1	TRBJ1-1	medium-sized	CASSRTGNTEAFF	TGTGCCAGCAGTCGGACAGGGAACACTGAAGCTTTCTTT
TRBV30	TRBD1	TRBJ1-1	NA	CAWSLQGAEAFF	TGTGCCTGGAGTCTACAGGGGGCTGAAGCTTTCTTT
TRBV11-2	NA	TRBJ1-1	NA	CASSIQIYTEAFF	TGTGCCAGCAGCATACAGATTTACACTGAAGCTTTCTTT
TRBV6-6	TRBD2	TRBJ2-7	NA	CASSYPTSGYYEQYF	TGTGCCAGCAGTTACCCTACTAGCGGTTACTACGAGCAGTACTTC
TRBV5-1	TRBD1	TRBJ1-2	NA	CASSQDRVGYTF	TGCGCCAGCAGCCAGGACAGGGTTGGCTACACCTTC
TRBV29-1	NA	TRBJ2-4	NA	CSVVSHTGDIQYF	TGCAGCGTTGTTTCCCACACGGGGGACATTCAGTACTTC
TRBV11-1	NA	TRBJ2-1	NA	CASSLRTATYNEQFF	TGTGCCAGCAGCTTGAGGACAGCCACCTACAATGAGCAGTTCTTC
TRBV10-2	TRBD2	TRBJ2-5	NA	CASRLAGVETQYF	TGCGCCAGCAGACTAGCGGGGGTTGAGACCCAGTACTTC
TRBV4-2	TRBD1	TRBJ1-3	NA	CASSQDPTGAVPTSGNTIYF	TGTGCCAGCAGCCAAGATCCAACAGGGGCAGTCCCTACCTCTGGAAACACCATATATTTT
TRBV7-2	NA	TRBJ1-2	NA	CASSPPGAYGYTF	TGTGCCAGCTCCCCTCCAGGGGCCTATGGCTACACCTTC